Below are 22 T cell receptor beta chains sequenced from a single sample in a study of blood T cells in healthy people across ages. A sample-barcoded 5' primer and a J-beta primer mix were used in a second PCR of roughly 7 to 11 cycles. TCRdb recomputed calls from the 5' RACE reads with MiXCR, one row per CDR3 protein. The sample includes approximately 1,000,000 distinct CDR3 sequences, roughly two fifths seen only once; the top ten take under 15%. Sequencing was performed on blood. Receptors were obtained from a man between 18 and 35 years old in good health.

This clonotype was observed a handful of times. The gene calls are TRBV28 and TRBJ2-3; either TRBD1 or TRBD2 may supply D (6 bases each). Trimming pared 8 bases from V and 3 bases from J, leaving 18 bases between. There are 15 residues in the CDR3. Germline lookup yields CDR1 MDHEN and CDR2 SYDVKM. The CDR3 bases are TGTGCCAGCTTTGGTCTGGGGGGCCCAACAGATACGCAGTATTTT. The encoded protein is CASFGLGGPTDTQYF. Filled out from reference TRBV28 and TRBJ2-3, the complete variable domain reads DVKVTQSSRYLVKRTGEKVFLECVQDMDHENMFWYRQDPGLGLRLIYFSYDVKMKEKGDIPEGYSVSREKKERFSLILESASTNQTSMYLCASFGLGGPTDTQYFGPGTRLTVL.

This clonotype has only one observation. The gene calls are TRBV13 and TRBJ1-5; D call uncertain. The CDR3 has 14 residues. Germline values: CDR1 PRHDT, CDR2 FYEKMQ (reference sequence). V shed 2 bases and J shed 3 bases, with 8 bases lying between them. CDR3 amino acids: CASSLWGTNQPQHF. In nucleotides, the CDR3 is TGTGCCAGCAGCTTATGGGGTACCAATCAGCCCCAGCATTTT.

The rearrangement links TRBV24-1 to TRBJ1-2; D is unresolved. Germline values: CDR1 KGHDR, CDR2 SFDVKD. Between the trimmed V and J ends, which lost 5 bases and 4 bases, there was a span of 10 bases. The CDR3 loop spans 13 amino acids. The CDR3, as DNA: TGTGCCACCAGTGGGGGTTGGAGCTATGGCTACACCTTC. Its protein product is CATSGGWSYGYTF.

The V gene is TRBV2, the J gene TRBJ1-4, with 11 bases aligning to TRBD1. Losses at the gene ends were 6 bases for V and 7 bases for J; bases not matched to a gene: 4. CDR1 is SNHLY, CDR2 FYNNEI, per germline. The length of the CDR3 is 14 residues. The DNA for the CDR3 is TGTGCCAGCAGCGCCGGGACAGGGGGTGAAAAACTGTTTTTT. It translates to CASSAGTGGEKLFF.

This clonotype has only a few counts. V is TRBV4-2 and J is TRBJ2-1, with D possibly matching TRBD2 (5 bases). Germline-derived CDR1 and CDR2 are LGHNA and YNFKEQ. The germline V and J ends were trimmed by 3 bases and 3 bases, with 15 bases remaining between them. This CDR3 region has 16 residues. CDR3 loop: CASSQHSTGVYNEQFF. In DNA, the CDR3 is TGTGCCAGCAGCCAGCATTCGACCGGGGTCTACAATGAGCAGTTCTTC.

This clonotype was seen only a few times. The genes are TRBV5-6 and TRBJ1-1, with D perhaps TRBD1 (6 bases). The CDR3 spans 16 residues. Trimming removed 0 bases from V and 4 bases from J, with 16 bases in between. CDR1 SGHDT and CDR2 YYEEEE come from the germline V gene. CDR3 sequence reads: CASSLGPRTDVTEAFF. The CDR3 DNA follows: TGTGCCAGCAGCTTGGGCCCCCGGACAGACGTCACTGAAGCTTTCTTT.

V gene TRBV20-1 combines with J gene TRBJ2-3; D is unresolved. This CDR3 comprises 11 residues. Germline-derived CDR1 and CDR2 are DFQATT and SNEGSKA (reference sequence). The V end was cut by 3 bases, the J end by 9 bases, with 10 bases between. CDR3 nucleotides: TGCAGTGCTAGCCCCGACATCACGCAGTATTTT. It codes for CSASPDITQYF.

The chain carries TRBV4-2 and TRBJ1-2; no reliable D call. CDR1 and CDR2 (germline): LGHNA, YNFKEQ. Trimming stripped 3 bases from V and 8 bases from J, with 13 bases between. The CDR3 runs to 13 residues. DNA for the CDR3: TGTGCCAGCAGCCAGGTCCGGTCGGGCGGCTACACCTTC. Residues: CASSQVRSGGYTF.

This clonotype was found a few times. The chain is built from TRBV4-3 and TRBJ1-2; D is ambiguous. Germline assignment: CDR1 LGHNA and CDR2 YSLEER. The CDR3 spans 13 residues. V was pared by 0 bases and J by 4 bases, with 6 bases between. The DNA for the CDR3 is TGCGCCAGCAGCCAAGACCACCTCTATGGCTACACCTTC. Its translation is CASSQDHLYGYTF.

There are a few counts of this clonotype. This chain joins TRBV29-1 and TRBJ1-1; TRBD1 is a possible D gene (5 bases). The CDR3 has 13 residues. V dropped 5 bases and J dropped 1 base, with 11 bases sitting between them. Germline V gene sequence: CDR1 SQVTM, CDR2 ANQGSEA. The CDR3 protein is CSVKTETNTEAFF. The CDR3 DNA reads TGCAGCGTTAAGACAGAAACGAACACTGAAGCTTTCTTT.

The rearrangement links TRBV6-6 to TRBJ1-5, with D hard to call. Trimming shortened V by 2 bases and J by 0 bases, and 5 bases separated the two germline ends. Germline V gives CDR1 MNHNY, CDR2 SVGAGI (reference sequence). The CDR3 sequence is 14 residues long. The CDR3 spells CASSYGNSNQPQHF. The CDR3 nucleotides are TGTGCCAGCAGTTACGGGAATAGCAATCAGCCCCAGCATTTT.

V is TRBV7-8 and J is TRBJ1-6, with D hard to call. This CDR3 has 16 amino acids. Germline CDR1 reads SGHVS; CDR2 reads FQNEAQ. V was clipped by 5 bases and J by 3 bases, with 14 bases between them. The chain's CDR3 is CASSPGPDLYNSPLHF. CDR3 DNA: TGTGCCAGCAGCCCGGGTCCCGACCTCTATAATTCACCCCTCCACTTT.

This clonotype was recorded once. V is TRBV6-6 and J is TRBJ1-2; 11 nucleotides match TRBD1. Germline-derived CDR1 and CDR2 are MNHNY and SVGAGI (reference sequence). There are 14 residues in the CDR3. J lost 7 bases, V lost 5 bases, and 6 bases had no gene match. CDR3 amino acids: CASSRDRGTGGYTF. For the CDR3, the DNA is TGTGCCAGCAGTAGGGACAGGGGGACGGGTGGCTACACCTTC.

This clonotype was recorded at least ten times. The chain employs TRBV7-2 and TRBJ2-3; tentatively, D is TRBD1 or TRBD2 (5 bases each). The CDR3 is 13 amino acids. Germline V gene data show CDR1 as SGHTA and CDR2 as FQGNSA. The V and J ends lost 5 bases and 6 bases respectively, with 12 bases between them. CDR3 DNA sequence: TGTGCCAGCAGCGAGGGGCCAACCGATACGCAGTATTTT. Encoded protein: CASSEGPTDTQYF.

To note about this clonotype: A read error is possible here, since a much larger clone lies one base away. The chain couples TRBV20-1 to TRBJ1-2, with 8 positions matching TRBD1. The germline V gene has CDR1 DFQATT and CDR2 SNEGSKA (reference sequence). The CDR3 is 14 residues long. Trimming cost V 4 bases and J 4 bases; bases outside gene matches: 8. CDR3 amino acids: CSAKDGTGGYGYTF. The DNA of the CDR3 is TGCAGTGCTAAAGATGGTACAGGGGGCTATGGCTACACCTTC.

This clonotype was seen a few times. The gene calls are TRBV27 and TRBJ1-2; TRBD1 aligns across 7 bases. The V and J ends lost 0 bases and 4 bases, in that order; junction bases with no gene match: 5. The CDR3 spans 15 residues. Germline V gene lookup returns CDR1 MNHEY and CDR2 SMNVEV (reference sequence). DNA of the CDR3: TGTGCCAGCAGTTTATCCCCACAGGGGAGCTATGGCTACACCTTC. It yields the protein CASSLSPQGSYGYTF.

This clonotype was seen many times. The chain combines TRBV29-1 with TRBJ2-3; D ambiguous. Per the germline V gene, CDR1 is SQVTM and CDR2 is ANQGSEA. The CDR3 sequence is 11 residues long. DNA for the CDR3: TGCACCGCGGCCGTAACAGATACGCAGTATTTT. Its protein product is CTAAVTDTQYF.

The genes are TRBV29-1 and TRBJ1-1, with no clear D. Germline-derived CDR1 and CDR2 are SQVTM and ANQGSEA. The CDR3 is 12 residues long. The V and J ends lost 7 bases and 6 bases respectively, with 15 bases between them. The DNA for the CDR3 is TGCAGCGCCGCCGGTGTGGGCGCTGAAGCTTTCTTT. Translating it yields CSAAGVGAEAFF. Combining the CDR3 with reference TRBV29-1 and TRBJ1-1 gives the whole variable domain SAVISQKPSRDICQRGTSLTIQCQVDSQVTMMFWYRQQPGQSLTLIATANQGSEATYESGFVIDKFPISRPNLTFSTLTVSNMSPEDSSIYLCSAAGVGAEAFFGQGTRLTVV.

This clonotype was seen only a few times. J is TRBJ1-6 and V is TRBV12-3 or TRBV12-4, with 7 bases lining up with TRBD1. The CDR3 consists of 13 residues. V dropped 6 bases and J dropped 10; count of bases not matched to a gene: 6. This CDR3 is CASRRTGNSPLHF. For the CDR3, the DNA is TGTGCCAGCAGGCGGACAGGCAACTCACCCCTCCACTTT.

This chain connects TRBV12-3 or TRBV12-4 to TRBJ1-5, with D uncertain. Trimming pared 1 base from V and 4 bases from J, leaving 8 bases between. CDR3 size: 14 residues. CDR3 bases: TGTGCCAGCAGTTTAGTAACAGCTAATCAGCCCCAGCATTTT. Its protein is CASSLVTANQPQHF.

CDR3 protein: CSARDPGQGPNEQFF. The DNA of the CDR3 is TGCAGTGCTAGAGACCCCGGACAGGGTCCCAATGAGCAGTTCTTC. V gene TRBV20-1 combines with J gene TRBJ2-1, with TRBD1 matching 8 bases. The CDR3 runs 15 residues. CDR1 is DFQATT and CDR2 is SNEGSKA in the germline V gene (reference sequence). The V and J ends lost 0 bases and 6 bases, in that order; junction bases with no gene match: 7.

This clonotype was observed a few times. The chain carries TRBV2 and TRBJ2-7; a weak D match, TRBD1 (6 bases). There are 15 residues in the CDR3. Germline assignment: CDR1 SNHLY and CDR2 FYNNEI. The V end was cut by 6 bases, the J end by 5 bases, with 20 bases between. CDR3 loop: CASRTDRPRTDEQYF. CDR3 nucleotides: TGTGCCAGCAGAACAGACAGGCCACGAACCGACGAGCAGTACTTC.